The 11 T cell receptor beta chains below all came from one sample that was sequenced in a study of T-cell reconstitution after alpha-beta-depleted transplantation in children. TCRbeta library preparation incorporated unique molecular identifiers. TCRdb recomputed calls from the PCR reads with MiXCR, one row per CDR3 protein. This sample has roughly 220,000 distinct CDR3 sequences, with 12% found just once. The material was PBMCs from the stem cell graft donor, obtained from the stem cell graft. The receptors were sampled from a human donor who donated a stem cell graft to a child with acute lymphoblastic leukemia.

The chain couples TRBV24-1 to TRBJ1-1; TRBD1 matches 10 bases. V shed 9 bases, J shed 6 bases, and the junction held 0 bases outside the gene matches. CDR1 KGHDR and CDR2 SFDVKD come from the germline V gene. The CDR3 covers 11 residues. CDR3 loop: CATGQGAEAFF. CDR3 nucleotides: TGTGCCACCGGACAGGGGGCTGAAGCTTTCTTT.

This clonotype has at least ten counts. The rearrangement joins TRBV6-5 to TRBJ2-5; D perhaps matches TRBD2 (6 bases). Per the germline V gene, CDR1 is MNHEY and CDR2 is SVGAGI. The CDR3 totals 15 residues. The V end lost 4 bases, the J end lost 5 bases, and 17 bases lay between the germline ends. The CDR3 nucleotides read TGTGCCAGCAGTTCCGGGACTGCTAGTAAGGAGACCCAGTACTTC. Translated: CASSSGTASKETQYF.

The chain recombines TRBV7-2 with TRBJ2-3, with 8 bases identical to TRBD2. The ends lost 4 bases at V and 1 base at J; junction bases unmatched: 4. Per germline, CDR1 SGHTA and CDR2 FQGNSA. CDR3 length equals 15 residues. This CDR3 reads CASSYGSGGTDTQYF. The CDR3, as DNA: TGTGCCAGCAGCTACGGTAGCGGGGGCACAGATACGCAGTATTTT.

Turning to this clonotype: This may arise from a read error, as a much more abundant clone is one base away. This chain connects TRBV20-1 to TRBJ1-2; D gene unclear. The CDR3 loop spans 14 amino acids. Germline V gives CDR1 DFQATT, CDR2 SNEGSKA (reference sequence). Here the CDR3 DNA reads TGCTGTGCTAGAGGTCGGCAGACTAACTATGGCTACACCTTC. Amino acid sequence: CCARGRQTNYGYTF.

The chain combines TRBV5-1 with TRBJ1-1, with D unclear. This CDR3 has 15 amino acids. Germline CDR1 and CDR2: SGHRS and YFSETQ. Trimming removed 4 bases at V and 3 bases at J, with 16 bases between. CDR3: CASSMEAVRDTEAFF. DNA for the CDR3: TGCGCCAGCAGCATGGAGGCCGTCCGGGACACTGAAGCTTTCTTT. Looking up the rest from reference TRBV5-1 and TRBJ1-1 gives the full variable domain: KAGVTQTPRYLIKTRGQQVTLSCSPISGHRSVSWYQQTPGQGLQFLFEYFSETQRNKGNFPGRFSGRQFSNSRSEMNVSTLELGDSALYLCASSMEAVRDTEAFFGQGTRLTVV.

Many counts were recorded for this clonotype. This sequence joins TRBV7-9 and TRBJ2-7; 10 nucleotides line up with TRBD1. After removal of 4 bases from V and 4 bases from J, the junction contained 4 bases not matched to a gene. There are 14 residues in the CDR3. The germline CDR1 and CDR2 sequences are SEHNR and FQNEAQ (reference sequence). In DNA form, the CDR3 reads TGTGCCAGCAGCTCCCGGACAGGGGGGTACGAGCAGTACTTC. This sequence encodes CASSSRTGGYEQYF. Looking up the rest from reference TRBV7-9 and TRBJ2-7 gives the full variable domain: DTGVSQNPRHKITKRGQNVTFRCDPISEHNRLYWYRQTLGQGPEFLTYFQNEAQLEKSRLLSDRFSAERPKGSFSTLEIQRTEQGDSAMYLCASSSRTGGYEQYFGPGTRLTVT.

This clonotype was counted many times. The rearrangement links TRBV9 to TRBJ2-1; weak D call: TRBD1 (7 bases). Germline CDR1 is SGDLS and CDR2 is YYNGEE. Trimming left V 0 bases short and J 1 base short, with 14 bases between. The CDR3 sequence is 17 residues long. The CDR3 sequence: CASSVGAGGLSYNEQFF. CDR3 coding DNA: TGTGCCAGCAGCGTAGGGGCAGGGGGACTGTCCTACAATGAGCAGTTCTTC.

Concerning this clonotype: A read error may explain this, as a much larger clone is one base away. The J gene is TRBJ2-7, the V gene TRBV5-8; D tentatively reads TRBD1 or TRBD2 (5 bases each). V lost 3 bases and J 1 base, leaving 14 bases between the germline ends. CDR3 length: 15 residues. Germline V gives CDR1 SGHTS, CDR2 YDEGEE. CDR3 DNA: TGTGCCAGCAGCTCGTGGGTGGGGGATTCCTACGAGCAGTACTTC. This codes for CASSSWVGDSYEQYF.

The rearrangement joins TRBV27 to TRBJ2-7; no definite D call. Germline CDR1 and CDR2: MNHEY and SMNVEV (reference sequence). The V gene lost 2 bases and the J gene lost 6 bases, with 11 bases spanning the gap. The CDR3 loop spans 13 amino acids. Written as DNA, the CDR3 is TGTGCCAGCAGTTTAGTAGGCGCCGGCGAGCAGTACTTC. Translation: CASSLVGAGEQYF.

This clonotype was seen many times. The chain recombines TRBV10-3 with TRBJ2-7; D possibly matches TRBD1 or TRBD2 (5 bases each). Germline CDR1 is ENHRY and CDR2 is SYGVKD. The length of the CDR3 is 17 residues. V shed 4 bases and J shed 2 bases, with 21 bases lying between them. The CDR3 sequence is CAISGKRVRDGAYEQYF. The CDR3 DNA is TGTGCCATCAGTGGGAAGCGTGTCCGGGACGGAGCCTACGAGCAGTACTTC.

This clonotype was seen more than once but under ten times. The chain uses TRBV7-2 and TRBJ2-7, with a weak D call TRBD1 (6 bases). Trimming took off 0 bases at V and 5 bases at J, with 11 bases between the two ends. Per the germline V gene, CDR1 is SGHTA and CDR2 is FQGNSA. The CDR3 has 14 amino acids. Written as DNA, the CDR3 is TGTGCCAGCAGCTTAGCGCGGCAGGGGAACGAGCAGTACTTC. Translation: CASSLARQGNEQYF.